This is a list of T cell receptor beta chains from one sample in a study of Ad26.COV2.S vaccination and SARS-CoV-2 variants. Clones were read by immunoSEQ multiplex PCR, and TCRdb kept only the in-frame ones, dropping some. The repertoire holds more than 300,000 clones, with around four fifths as singletons. The sample was peripheral blood, taken in a trial of Ad26.COV2.S vaccine versus placebo. The receptors stem from a person aged 18-60 years who received the Ad26.COV2.S COVID-19 vaccine or a placebo. Both conserved end residues are part of each CDR3. The D gene is left open where the match is weak. Size values are once, few and many counts, or a class for expanded clones, and some rows have none.

d_gene	abundance	j_gene	v_gene	CDR3nt	CDR3aa
-	few	TRBJ2-5	TRBV4-2	TGTGCCAGCAGCCAAGATAAGCGGGGACAGGAGACCCAGTACTTC	CASSQDKRGQETQYF
-	-	TRBJ1-5	TRBV20-1	TGCAGTGCTAGTGGGCCTTCATTGGGATATCAGCCCCAGCATTTT	CSASGPSLGYQPQHF
-	-	TRBJ2-7	TRBV2	TGTGCCAGTGGGCCTCGGGCTGCTCAGACCTACGAGCAGTACTTC	CASGPRAAQTYEQYF
TRBD1	-	TRBJ1-2	TRBV28	TGTGCCAGCAGTGCCGCTCAGGGGGACGGCTACACCTTC	CASSAAQGDGYTF
-	-	TRBJ1-1	TRBV30	TGTGCCTGGAGTGTACAAAGCCCCGCGGGAAACACTGAAGCTTTCTTT	CAWSVQSPAGNTEAFF
-	-	TRBJ2-5	TRBV2	TGTGCCAGCAGTGAAGAAACTGGCGGGACCCAGTACTTC	CASSEETGGTQYF
-	-	TRBJ2-5	TRBV7-3	TGTGCCAGCAGCTTCGGACAGCCAAGGGTTTGGGGCGAAGAGACCCAGTACTTC	CASSFGQPRVWGEETQYF
-	once	TRBJ2-7	TRBV28	TGTGCCAGCAGTTCAAAGGCCATCTACGAGCAGTACTTC	CASSSKAIYEQYF
-	-	TRBJ1-5	TRBV6-1	TGTGCCAGCAGTGAAGGGATAACAGGGTTTAGCAATCAGCCCCAGCATTTT	CASSEGITGFSNQPQHF
TRBD1	-	TRBJ1-1	TRBV6-5	TGTGCCAGCATGGTCGGACAGGGGAGCACTGAAGCTTTCTTT	CASMVGQGSTEAFF
-	-	TRBJ1-2	TRBV24-1	TGTGCCACCAGTGATCCCGGGACTCCTGGAGGGCTGGACTATGGCTACACCTTC	CATSDPGTPGGLDYGYTF
TRBD2	-	TRBJ2-3	TRBV19	TGTGCCAGTAGTCTTCAAGCGGGACCAGATACGCAGTATTTT	CASSLQAGPDTQYF
-	-	TRBJ1-5	TRBV28	TGTGCCAGCAGCGATCAGCCCCAGCATTTT	CASSDQPQHF
TRBD1	few	TRBJ1-2	TRBV10-2	TGCGCCAGCGCCCGGGACAGCTATGGCTACACCTTC	CASARDSYGYTF
TRBD1	-	TRBJ1-6	TRBV14	TGTGCCAGCAGCCACCGTATGGGACAGCATAATTCACCCCTCCACTTT	CASSHRMGQHNSPLHF
-	-	TRBJ1-5	TRBV9	TGTGCCAGCAGCGCCCACGGGGGTGGCAATCAGCCCCAGCATTTT	CASSAHGGGNQPQHF
-	-	TRBJ2-5	TRBV6-1	TGTGCCAGCAGTGAATGGATTAGCGAAGAGACCCAGTACTTC	CASSEWISEETQYF